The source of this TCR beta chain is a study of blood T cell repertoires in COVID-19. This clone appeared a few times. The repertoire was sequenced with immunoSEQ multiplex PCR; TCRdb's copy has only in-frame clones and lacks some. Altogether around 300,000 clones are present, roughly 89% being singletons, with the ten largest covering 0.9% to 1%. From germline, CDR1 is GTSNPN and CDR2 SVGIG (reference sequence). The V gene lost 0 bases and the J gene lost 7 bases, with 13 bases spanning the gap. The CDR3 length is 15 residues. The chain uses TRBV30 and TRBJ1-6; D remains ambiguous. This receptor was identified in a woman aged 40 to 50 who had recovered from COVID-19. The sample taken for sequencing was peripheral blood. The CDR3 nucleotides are TGTGCCTGGAGTGTTTCGGGGTGGGTAAATTCACCCCTCCACTTT. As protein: CAWSVSGWVNSPLHF.